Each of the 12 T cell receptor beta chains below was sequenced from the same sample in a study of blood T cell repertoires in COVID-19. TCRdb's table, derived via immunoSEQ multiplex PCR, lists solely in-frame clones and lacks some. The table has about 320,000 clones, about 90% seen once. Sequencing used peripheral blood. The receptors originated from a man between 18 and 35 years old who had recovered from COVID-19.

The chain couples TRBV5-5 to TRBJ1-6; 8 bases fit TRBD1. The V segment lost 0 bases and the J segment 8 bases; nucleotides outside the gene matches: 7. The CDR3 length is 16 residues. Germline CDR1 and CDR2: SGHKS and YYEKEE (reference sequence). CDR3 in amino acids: CASSLAGRGQHSPLHF. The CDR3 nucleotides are TGTGCCAGCAGCTTGGCTGGCAGGGGGCAACATTCACCCCTCCACTTT.

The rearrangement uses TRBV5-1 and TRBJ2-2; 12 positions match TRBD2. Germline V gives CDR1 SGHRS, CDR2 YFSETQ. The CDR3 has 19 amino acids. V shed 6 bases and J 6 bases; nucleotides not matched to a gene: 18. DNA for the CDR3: TGCGCCAGCACTCGAATGAGACTAGCGGGAGTGATCCCGCCCGGGGAGCTGTTTTTT. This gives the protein CASTRMRLAGVIPPGELFF.

CDR3: CASSQDRSANEKLFF. In nucleotides, the CDR3 is TGCGCCAGCAGCCAAGATCGGAGTGCTAATGAAAAACTGTTTTTT. The chain links TRBV4-3 to TRBJ1-4; no clear D. Trimming cost V 0 bases and J 3 bases, with 8 bases left between them. The CDR3 covers 15 residues. The germline V gene encodes CDR1 LGHNA and CDR2 YSLEER.

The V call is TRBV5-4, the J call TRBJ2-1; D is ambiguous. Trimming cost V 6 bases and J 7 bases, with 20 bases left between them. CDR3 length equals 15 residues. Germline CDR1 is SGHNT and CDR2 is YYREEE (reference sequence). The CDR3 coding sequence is TGTGCCAGCACCACTCCTGAATCCCCCGTGAATGAGCAGTTCTTC. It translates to CASTTPESPVNEQFF.

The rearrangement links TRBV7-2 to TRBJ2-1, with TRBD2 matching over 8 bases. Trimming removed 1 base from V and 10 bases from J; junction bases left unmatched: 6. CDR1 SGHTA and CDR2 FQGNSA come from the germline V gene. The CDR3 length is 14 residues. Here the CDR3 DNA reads TGTGCCAGCAGCTTAGTGGCTAGCGGGTACGAGCAGTTCTTC. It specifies CASSLVASGYEQFF.

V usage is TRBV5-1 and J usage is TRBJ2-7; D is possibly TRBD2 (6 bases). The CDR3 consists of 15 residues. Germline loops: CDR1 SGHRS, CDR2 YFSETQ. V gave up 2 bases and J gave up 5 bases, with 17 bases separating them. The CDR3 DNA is TGCGCCAGCAGCTTTTCCCTCGGGGGTTTCAACGAGCAGTACTTC. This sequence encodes CASSFSLGGFNEQYF.

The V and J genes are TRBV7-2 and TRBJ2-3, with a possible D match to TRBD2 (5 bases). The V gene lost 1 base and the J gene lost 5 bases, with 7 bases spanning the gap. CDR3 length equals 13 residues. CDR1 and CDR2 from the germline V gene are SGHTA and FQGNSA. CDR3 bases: TGTGCCAGCAGCTTAGAAGGACTAGATACGCAGTATTTT. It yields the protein CASSLEGLDTQYF.

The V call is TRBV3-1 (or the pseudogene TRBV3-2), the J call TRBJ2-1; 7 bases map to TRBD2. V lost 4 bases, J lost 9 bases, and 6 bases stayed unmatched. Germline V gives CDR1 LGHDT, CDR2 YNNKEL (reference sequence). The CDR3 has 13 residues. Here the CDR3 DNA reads TGTGCCAGCAGCCCGACTAGCATCGGTGAGCAGTTCTTC. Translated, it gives CASSPTSIGEQFF.

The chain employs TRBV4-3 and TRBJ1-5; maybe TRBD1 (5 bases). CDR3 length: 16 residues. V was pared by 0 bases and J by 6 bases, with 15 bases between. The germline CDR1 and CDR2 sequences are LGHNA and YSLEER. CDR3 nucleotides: TGCGCCAGCAGCCAAGATCCGGGGGTGACAAGTCAGCCCCAGCATTTT. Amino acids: CASSQDPGVTSQPQHF.

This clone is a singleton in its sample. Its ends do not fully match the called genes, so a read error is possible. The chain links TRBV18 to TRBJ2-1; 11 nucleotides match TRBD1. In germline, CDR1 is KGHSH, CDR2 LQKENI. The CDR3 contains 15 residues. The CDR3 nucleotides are TGTGCCAGCGCACCCGGGACAGGGGGCTACAATGAGCAGTTCTTC. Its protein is CASAPGTGGYNEQFF. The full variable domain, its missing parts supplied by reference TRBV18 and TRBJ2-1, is NAGVMQNPRHLVRRRGQEARLRCSPMKGHSHVYWYRQLPEEGLKFMVYLQKENIIDESGMPKERFSAEFPKEGPSILRIQQVVRGDSAAYFCASAPGTGGYNEQFFGPGTRLTVL.

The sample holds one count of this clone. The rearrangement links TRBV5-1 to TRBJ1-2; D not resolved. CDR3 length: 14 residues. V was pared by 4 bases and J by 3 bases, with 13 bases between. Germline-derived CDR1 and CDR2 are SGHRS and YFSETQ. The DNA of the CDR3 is TGCGCCAGCAGCCTGACGGGGTCGGACTATGGCTACACCTTC. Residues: CASSLTGSDYGYTF. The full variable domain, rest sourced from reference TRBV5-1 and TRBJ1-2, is KAGVTQTPRYLIKTRGQQVTLSCSPISGHRSVSWYQQTPGQGLQFLFEYFSETQRNKGNFPGRFSGRQFSNSRSEMNVSTLELGDSALYLCASSLTGSDYGYTFGSGTRLTVV.

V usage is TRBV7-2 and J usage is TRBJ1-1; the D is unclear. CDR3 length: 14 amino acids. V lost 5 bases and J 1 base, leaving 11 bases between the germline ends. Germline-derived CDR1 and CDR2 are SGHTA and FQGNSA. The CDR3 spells CASSPAWANTEAFF. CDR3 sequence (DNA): TGTGCCAGCAGCCCCGCCTGGGCGAACACTGAAGCTTTCTTT.